The 32 T cell receptor beta chains below all came from one sample that was sequenced in a study of blood T cell repertoires in COVID-19. Repertoires were generated with immunoSEQ multiplex PCR, while TCRdb's copy carries only in-frame clones and drops some. The sample shows approximately 74,000 clones, about 91% of them seen only once. Material: peripheral blood. The origin of the receptors is a woman over 75 with active or convalescent COVID-19.

J is TRBJ2-5 and V is TRBV4-1, with D hard to call. Trimming stripped 0 bases from V and 0 bases from J, with 8 bases between. From germline, CDR1 is MGHRA and CDR2 YSYEKL. This CDR3 is built from 15 residues. The CDR3 protein is CASSQEDLHQETQYF. CDR3 DNA sequence: TGCGCCAGCAGCCAAGAAGACTTACACCAAGAGACCCAGTACTTC.

The rearrangement joins TRBV19 to TRBJ1-4; 9 bases map to TRBD1. The CDR3 runs to 16 residues. The V and J ends lost 5 bases and 7 bases, in that order; junction bases with no gene match: 11. Germline V CDR1 and CDR2: LNHDA, SQIVND (reference sequence). CDR3 residues: CASSASQGALSEKLFF. CDR3 sequence (DNA): TGTGCCAGTAGTGCCTCACAGGGGGCGCTTAGTGAAAAACTGTTTTTT.

The chain is built from TRBV7-2 and TRBJ2-1; 10 nucleotides line up with TRBD2. The germline gives CDR1 SGHTA, CDR2 FQGNSA. V gave up 0 bases and J gave up 3 bases; unmatched junction bases: 2. This CDR3 is built from 16 residues. CDR3 sequence: CASSLAPSGGYNEQFF. The CDR3 nucleotides are TGTGCCAGCAGCTTAGCGCCTAGCGGGGGCTACAATGAGCAGTTCTTC.

The chain employs TRBV9 and TRBJ1-1, with D tentatively TRBD1 (5 bases). Germline V gives CDR1 SGDLS, CDR2 YYNGEE. The CDR3 has 16 amino acids. V lost 2 bases and J lost 6, with 20 bases in between. The CDR3 reads CASSVRPGIIGPEAFF. CDR3 sequence (DNA): TGTGCCAGCAGCGTGAGGCCAGGGATAATTGGTCCTGAAGCTTTCTTT.

Only one count was recorded for this clone. V is TRBV9 and J is TRBJ2-3; a possible D gene is TRBD2 (5 bases). This CDR3 has 15 amino acids. The V end was cut by 6 bases, the J end by 2 bases, with 16 bases between. Germline CDR1 and CDR2: SGDLS and YYNGEE. The CDR3 coding sequence is TGTGCCAGCACCGGCCTAGCAAGTCCCACAGATACGCAGTATTTT. As protein: CASTGLASPTDTQYF.

The chain joins TRBV19 to TRBJ1-2; TRBD1 aligns across 8 bases. Germline V gene data show CDR1 as LNHDA and CDR2 as SQIVND (reference sequence). Trimming cost V 6 bases and J 9 bases; bases outside gene matches: 9. The CDR3 contains 13 residues. The CDR3 DNA reads as TGTGCCAGTAGGCAACAGGGGGTTTATAGCTACACCTTC. Protein sequence: CASRQQGVYSYTF.

This chain uses TRBV18 with TRBJ1-2; 11 positions match TRBD1. Germline CDR1 and CDR2: KGHSH and LQKENI. There are 14 residues in the CDR3. J lost 8 bases, V lost 0 bases, and 2 bases had no gene match. The CDR3 protein is CASSPPGQGVGYTF. The CDR3 DNA reads as TGTGCCAGCTCACCACCGGGACAGGGGGTCGGCTACACCTTC.

This chain links TRBV6-5 with TRBJ1-3; TRBD1 aligns across 7 bases. There are 14 residues in the CDR3. Losses at the gene ends were 6 bases for V and 0 bases for J; bases not matched to a gene: 2. Germline V gene sequence: CDR1 MNHEY, CDR2 SVGAGI. Here the CDR3 reads CASRDRSSGNTIYF. CDR3 nucleotide sequence: TGTGCCAGCAGGGACAGGTCCTCTGGAAACACCATATATTTT.

The chain is built from TRBV19 and TRBJ1-2; TRBD1 might be the D (6 bases). V lost 3 bases to trimming and J lost 0 bases, with 8 bases between them. This CDR3 contains 14 residues. From germline, CDR1 is LNHDA and CDR2 SQIVND (reference sequence). Here the CDR3 DNA reads TGTGCCAGTAGTATTACAGGGACTAACTATGGCTACACCTTC. Translating it yields CASSITGTNYGYTF.

V and J are TRBV19 and TRBJ2-1, with TRBD2 identical over 10 bases. The CDR3 loop spans 17 amino acids. Germline trimming cut 7 bases from V and 2 bases from J; bases unmatched to any gene: 11. From germline, CDR1 is LNHDA and CDR2 SQIVND (reference sequence). As DNA, the CDR3 is TGTGCCAGTACCCCTCGGCTAGCGGGGGATCCCTACAATGAGCAGTTCTTC. It codes for CASTPRLAGDPYNEQFF.

This clone is medium-sized. This chain uses TRBV3-1 (or the pseudogene TRBV3-2) with TRBJ1-4; 10 bases line up with TRBD1. There are 16 residues in the CDR3. V lost 6 bases and J lost 7; bases outside the gene matches: 11. Germline lookup yields CDR1 LGHDT and CDR2 YNNKEL (reference sequence). CDR3 sequence (DNA): TGTGCCAGCAGTCGACTTATGACAGGGGGCTTTGAAAAACTGTTTTTT. Amino acid sequence: CASSRLMTGGFEKLFF.

The J gene is TRBJ2-6, the V gene TRBV5-5, with 8 bases fitting TRBD2. The germline V gene has CDR1 SGHKS and CDR2 YYEKEE (reference sequence). After removal of 2 bases from V and 2 bases from J, the junction contained 9 bases not matched to a gene. This CDR3 contains 18 residues. Here the CDR3 reads CASSLTGGRWTGANVLTF. Here the CDR3 DNA reads TGTGCCAGCAGCTTAACGGGGGGGCGGTGGACTGGGGCCAACGTCCTGACTTTC.

The chain combines TRBV27 with TRBJ2-3; TRBD2 matches 8 bases. V shed 5 bases and J 1 base; nucleotides not matched to a gene: 8. Germline CDR1 MNHEY, CDR2 SMNVEV (reference sequence). The length of the CDR3 is 16 residues. CDR3: CASSRGREARTDTQYF. The CDR3 DNA reads TGTGCCAGCAGTAGAGGGCGGGAGGCTCGCACAGATACGCAGTATTTT.

The chain employs TRBV18 and TRBJ2-3; D is perhaps TRBD1 (5 bases). V dropped 0 bases and J dropped 0 bases, with 10 bases sitting between them. The length of the CDR3 is 16 residues. CDR1 is KGHSH and CDR2 is LQKENI in the germline V gene. CDR3 DNA sequence: TGTGCCAGCTCACCACCAGGGCAGGGAAGCACAGATACGCAGTATTTT. This translates into CASSPPGQGSTDTQYF.

The chain uses TRBV6-2 or TRBV6-3 and TRBJ1-2; 7 bases align to TRBD1. From germline, CDR1 is MNHEY and CDR2 SVGEGT. Trimming cost V 2 bases and J 6 bases; bases outside gene matches: 12. CDR3 length equals 16 residues. Written as DNA, the CDR3 is TGTGCCAGCAGTTACGGCGACCCAACGACAGGGAATGGCTACACCTTC. It specifies CASSYGDPTTGNGYTF.

Only one count was recorded for this clone. This chain connects TRBV18 to TRBJ1-5; possible D gene TRBD1, 6 bases. The CDR3 totals 14 residues. Germline V lookup: CDR1 KGHSH, CDR2 LQKENI. V shed 1 base and J shed 11 bases, with 15 bases lying between them. CDR3 amino acids: CASSPQGEGGAQHF. The CDR3 coding sequence is TGTGCCAGCTCACCACAAGGGGAGGGGGGGGCCCAGCATTTT.

The gene calls are TRBV9 and TRBJ1-3; D gene unclear. Looked up from germline, CDR1 is SGDLS and CDR2 is YYNGEE. Between the trimmed V and J ends, which lost 0 bases and 8 bases, there was a span of 9 bases. The CDR3 length is 13 residues. The CDR3 loop is CASSVEMRDTIYF. CDR3 bases: TGTGCCAGCAGCGTAGAGATGAGGGACACCATATATTTT.

The gene calls are TRBV7-9 and TRBJ1-2; 8 bases match TRBD1. Trimming cost V 5 bases and J 8 bases; bases outside gene matches: 7. CDR3 length: 13 amino acids. Per the germline V gene, CDR1 is SEHNR and CDR2 is FQNEAQ (reference sequence). In DNA form, the CDR3 reads TGTGCCAGCAGCCTGGGACAGGATGGAGGCTACACCTTC. Its protein product is CASSLGQDGGYTF.

The genes are TRBV12-5 and TRBJ2-7; 8 bases are a match to TRBD1. The CDR3 is made up of 14 amino acids. Per germline, CDR1 LGHNT and CDR2 FRNRAP. The ends lost 1 base at V and 5 bases at J; junction bases unmatched: 4. The CDR3 nucleotides read TGTGCTAGTGGTTTGGGGCAGGGGGCTAACGAGCAGTACTTC. Its protein product is CASGLGQGANEQYF.

The chain is built from TRBV5-1 and TRBJ2-7, with 8 bases that match TRBD1. Germline V gene lookup returns CDR1 SGHRS and CDR2 YFSETQ. The length of the CDR3 is 15 residues. V gave up 2 bases and J gave up 2 bases; unmatched junction bases: 6. The chain's CDR3 is CASSFTGQGAYEQYF. Written as DNA, the CDR3 is TGCGCCAGCAGCTTCACCGGACAGGGAGCCTACGAGCAGTACTTC.

The chain couples TRBV2 to TRBJ1-5, with D tentatively TRBD1 (6 bases). The germline V gene encodes CDR1 SNHLY and CDR2 FYNNEI. V lost 6 bases, J lost 2 bases, and 20 bases lay in between. The CDR3 has 17 amino acids. CDR3 nucleotide sequence: TGTGCCAGCAGGGGGCCCGGACAGTTTTTGGGCAATCAGCCCCAGCATTTT. Its translation is CASRGPGQFLGNQPQHF.

This chain joins TRBV7-8 and TRBJ1-2; 8 bases are a match to TRBD1. CDR3 length: 14 residues. Per germline, CDR1 SGHVS and CDR2 FQNEAQ. The J segment lost 8 bases and the V segment lost 0 bases, leaving 5 bases of the junction unmatched. The CDR3 coding sequence is TGTGCCAGCAGCTTAGCGGACAGGGCGGGGGGCTACACCTTC. Protein sequence: CASSLADRAGGYTF.

The chain carries TRBV27 and TRBJ2-7; TRBD2 agrees at 7 bases. V lost 5 bases and J lost 1; bases outside the gene matches: 5. CDR1 is MNHEY, CDR2 SMNVEV, per germline (reference sequence). The CDR3 is 14 amino acids. This CDR3 is CASSPAGVSYEQYF. CDR3 sequence (DNA): TGTGCCAGCAGTCCCGCGGGGGTATCCTACGAGCAGTACTTC.

This chain links TRBV2 with TRBJ1-3; TRBD1 matches 11 bases. This CDR3 spans 15 amino acids. The germline gives CDR1 SNHLY, CDR2 FYNNEI. V lost 6 bases to trimming and J lost 5 bases; unmatched junction nucleotides: 6. The CDR3 loop is CASSAGTGGRNTIYF. The CDR3, as DNA: TGTGCCAGCAGCGCCGGGACAGGGGGACGAAACACCATATATTTT. The full variable domain, rest sourced from reference TRBV2 and TRBJ1-3, is EPEVTQTPSHQVTQMGQEVILRCVPISNHLYFYWYRQILGQKVEFLVSFYNNEISEKSEIFDDQFSVERPDGSNFTLKIRSTKLEDSAMYFCASSAGTGGRNTIYFGEGSWLTVV.

This rearrangement joins TRBV9 to TRBJ2-1; 10 bases fit TRBD2. Germline V gives CDR1 SGDLS, CDR2 YYNGEE. The CDR3 covers 16 residues. Trimming cost V 0 bases and J 8 bases; bases outside gene matches: 8. The CDR3 loop reads CASSVDLAGVAHEQFF. For the CDR3, the DNA is TGTGCCAGCAGCGTAGACCTAGCGGGAGTGGCGCATGAGCAGTTCTTC.

This clone was seen more than once but under ten times. The CDR3 spells CASSIQGTAGELFF. The CDR3, as DNA: TGCGCCAGCAGCATACAGGGAACCGCCGGGGAGCTGTTTTTT. The rearrangement links TRBV5-1 to TRBJ2-2; D is perhaps TRBD1 (6 bases). With 4 bases removed from V and 6 bases from J, the gap between germline ends came to 13 bases. CDR1 SGHRS and CDR2 YFSETQ come from the germline V gene. The CDR3 is 14 residues long.

This sequence joins TRBV2 and TRBJ2-2; D might be TRBD2 (6 bases). Trimming pared 6 bases from V and 6 bases from J, leaving 8 bases between. Germline CDR1 is SNHLY and CDR2 is FYNNEI. This CDR3 is 12 amino acids long. In DNA, the CDR3 is TGTGCCAGCAGGGGACTTTCCGGGGAGCTGTTTTTT. Translating gives CASRGLSGELFF.

V usage is TRBV13 and J usage is TRBJ1-4, with 7 positions matching TRBD1. CDR1 and CDR2 from the germline V gene are PRHDT and FYEKMQ (reference sequence). The CDR3 extends over 13 amino acids. The V and J ends lost 5 bases and 10 bases, in that order; junction bases with no gene match: 7. The DNA for the CDR3 is TGTGCCAGCAGCACCAGCGACAGGGTAAAACTGTTTTTT. Its translation is CASSTSDRVKLFF.

This chain connects TRBV19 to TRBJ2-5, with 8 bases identical to TRBD1. V was clipped by 4 bases and J by 1 base; unmatched bases: 14. CDR3 length: 18 amino acids. Germline V gene lookup returns CDR1 LNHDA and CDR2 SQIVND (reference sequence). The CDR3 nucleotides read TGTGCCAGTAGTAAACAGGGGGTAGACAGCTACTTCCAAGAGACCCAGTACTTC. It is translated as CASSKQGVDSYFQETQYF.

The rearrangement joins TRBV9 to TRBJ1-2; D might be TRBD1 (5 bases). V lost 3 bases and J lost 4, with 16 bases in between. Germline loops: CDR1 SGDLS, CDR2 YYNGEE. The CDR3 extends over 15 amino acids. CDR3 loop: CASSASGGGGYGYTF. The CDR3 DNA sequence: TGTGCCAGCAGCGCAAGCGGGGGGGGTGGCTATGGCTACACCTTC.

The rearrangement links TRBV7-9 to TRBJ2-7, with 10 positions matching TRBD2. This CDR3 region has 15 residues. Unmatched junction bases numbered 4, after V lost 5 bases and J lost 0 bases. The V gene's germline CDR1 is SEHNR and CDR2 FQNEAQ (reference sequence). In DNA, the CDR3 is TGTGCCAGCAGCACAGGACTAGCGGTCTCCTACGAGCAGTACTTC. Protein sequence: CASSTGLAVSYEQYF.

Only a few counts were recorded for this clone. The chain combines TRBV7-2 with TRBJ2-2; a weak D match, TRBD1 (6 bases). V dropped 1 base and J dropped 5 bases, with 17 bases sitting between them. This CDR3 comprises 17 residues. Germline-derived CDR1 and CDR2 are SGHTA and FQGNSA. This chain's CDR3 is CASSLDLWQGSTGELFF. The CDR3 DNA sequence: TGTGCCAGCAGCTTAGATCTGTGGCAGGGGTCGACCGGGGAGCTGTTTTTT.